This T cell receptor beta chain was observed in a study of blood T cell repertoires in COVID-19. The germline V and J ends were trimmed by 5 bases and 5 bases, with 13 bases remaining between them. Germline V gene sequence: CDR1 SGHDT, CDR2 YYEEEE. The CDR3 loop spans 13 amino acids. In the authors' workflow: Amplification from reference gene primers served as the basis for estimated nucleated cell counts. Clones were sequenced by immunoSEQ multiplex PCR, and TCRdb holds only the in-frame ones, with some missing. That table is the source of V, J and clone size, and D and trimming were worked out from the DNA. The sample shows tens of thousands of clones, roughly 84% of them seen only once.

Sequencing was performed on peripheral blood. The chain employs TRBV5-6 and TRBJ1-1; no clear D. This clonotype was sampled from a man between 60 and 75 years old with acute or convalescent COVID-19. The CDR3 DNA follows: TGTGCCAGCAGAGGAGGATGGGGTACTGAAGCTTTCTTT. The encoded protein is CASRGGWGTEAFF. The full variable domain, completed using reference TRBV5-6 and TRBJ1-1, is DAGVTQSPTHLIKTRGQQVTLRCSPKSGHDTVSWYQQALGQGPQFIFQYYEEEERQRGNFPDRFSGHQFPNYSSELNVNALLLGDSALYLCASRGGWGTEAFFGQGTRLTVV.